One and the same sample provided the 19 T cell receptor beta chains below, sequenced in a study of blood T cells in healthy people across ages. A J-beta primer mix and a sample-barcoded 5' primer were used in a second PCR of roughly 6 to 11 cycles. TCRdb analysed the 5' RACE reads with MiXCR anew, one entry per CDR3 protein. The sample holds 650,000 to 1,000,000 distinct CDR3 sequences, more than 35% seen once. Sequencing was carried out using blood. The receptors were gathered from a man older than 75 in good health.

This clonotype was picked up one time. The chain combines TRBV20-1 with TRBJ2-1; a possible D gene is TRBD2 (6 bases). Trimming took off 0 bases at V and 10 bases at J, with 19 bases between the two ends. The CDR3 has 15 amino acids. Per the germline V gene, CDR1 is DFQATT and CDR2 is SNEGSKA (reference sequence). CDR3: CSARDNRREPYEQFF. The CDR3 DNA is TGCAGTGCTAGAGATAATCGGAGGGAACCCTACGAGCAGTTCTTC.

The rearrangement uses TRBV5-1 and TRBJ2-5, with 10 bases matching TRBD1. The DNA matches TRBJ2-7 better at its end, which makes the J call doubtful. Germline lookup yields CDR1 SGHRS and CDR2 YFSETQ. This CDR3 is built from 15 residues. DNA for the CDR3: TGCGCCAGCAGTGCCCGGGACAGGGGCACGAGCGAGCAGTACTTC. It translates to CASSARDRGTSEQYF.

There are a few counts of this clonotype. The V and J genes are TRBV29-1 and TRBJ2-5; weak D call: TRBD2 (6 bases). The CDR3 has 13 residues. Trimming cost V 6 bases and J 11 bases, with 22 bases left between them. Germline V gives CDR1 SQVTM, CDR2 ANQGSEA. The CDR3 reads CSVKTSLFYEQYF. DNA for the CDR3: TGCAGCGTCAAGACTAGTTTGTTCTATGAGCAGTACTTC. The complete variable domain, with remaining parts taken from reference TRBV29-1 and TRBJ2-5, reads SAVISQKPSRDICQRGTSLTIQCQVDSQVTMMFWYRQQPGQSLTLIATANQGSEATYESGFVIDKFPISRPNLTFSTLTVSNMSPEDSSIYLCSVKTSLFYEQYFGPGTRLLVL.

The chain links TRBV6-6 to TRBJ2-3, with a weak D call TRBD1 (6 bases). The CDR3 runs 15 residues. Trimming took off 6 bases at V and 2 bases at J, with 15 bases between the two ends. Germline loops: CDR1 MNHNY, CDR2 SVGAGI (reference sequence). This chain's CDR3 is CASSNGGGNTDTQYF. CDR3 nucleotide sequence: TGTGCCAGCAGCAATGGGGGCGGTAACACAGATACGCAGTATTTT.

Comments on this clonotype: A read error is possible here, since a much larger clone lies one base away. V is TRBV29-1 and J is TRBJ1-1; tentatively, D is TRBD1 (6 bases). Germline V gene lookup returns CDR1 SQVTM and CDR2 ANQGSEA. V was cut by 6 bases and J by 1 base, with 9 bases left in between. There are 12 residues in the CDR3. The CDR3, as DNA: TGCAGCGTGGCGACAGGGAACACTGAAGCTTTCTTT. Amino acids: CSVATGNTEAFF.

With regard to this clonotype: With a much larger clone just one base away, this may be a read error. The rearrangement links TRBV7-2 to TRBJ2-6, with 9 bases fitting TRBD1. CDR3 length: 15 amino acids. Looked up from germline, CDR1 is SGHTA and CDR2 is FQGNSA. The CDR3 DNA is TGTGTCAGCAGCTGGACAGGGGCTGGGGCCAACGTCCTGACTTTC. Its translation is CVSSWTGAGANVLTF.

The gene calls are TRBV13 and TRBJ2-4; 9 nucleotides agree with TRBD1. CDR1 PRHDT and CDR2 FYEKMQ come from the germline V gene (reference sequence). The length of the CDR3 is 16 residues. V lost 5 bases to trimming and J lost 3 bases; unmatched junction nucleotides: 8. Written as DNA, the CDR3 is TGTGCCAGCAGCCCCGCTGGGACAGGGAACAAAAACATTCAGTACTTC. Amino acids: CASSPAGTGNKNIQYF. Drawing the rest from reference TRBV13 and TRBJ2-4, the complete variable domain is AAGVIQSPRHLIKEKRETATLKCYPIPRHDTVYWYQQGPGQDPQFLISFYEKMQSDKGSIPDRFSAQQFSDYHSELNMSSLELGDSALYFCASSPAGTGNKNIQYFGAGTRLSVL.

The CDR3 DNA reads TGTGCCAGCAGCTTTACAGTGCTTGGGAACTATGGCTACACCTTC. Encoded protein: CASSFTVLGNYGYTF. The chain has TRBV7-2 and TRBJ1-2; D gene ambiguous. CDR3 size: 15 residues. Germline V lookup: CDR1 SGHTA, CDR2 FQGNSA. Deletions cut 3 bases from V and 2 bases from J, with 13 bases between. The full variable domain, rest sourced from reference TRBV7-2 and TRBJ1-2, is GAGVSQSPSNKVTEKGKDVELRCDPISGHTALYWYRQSLGQGLEFLIYFQGNSAPDKSGLPSDRFSAERTGGSVSTLTIQRTQQEDSAVYLCASSFTVLGNYGYTFGSGTRLTVV.

This clonotype appeared a few times. The chain has TRBV7-9 and TRBJ2-7; TRBD1 aligns across 7 bases. CDR3 length: 14 amino acids. From germline, CDR1 is SEHNR and CDR2 FQNEAQ (reference sequence). With 5 bases clipped from V and 2 bases from J, the junction kept 6 bases outside the gene matches. CDR3 sequence (DNA): TGTGCCAGCAGCGCCGGGACAGATACCTACGAGCAGTACTTC. This encodes CASSAGTDTYEQYF.

Note on this clonotype: One end of the junction fails to match germline, which may point to a read error. The CDR3 coding sequence is TGTGCCAGCAGCGATTCTTCGAGGGTTGTCACTGAGGCTTTCTTT. Its protein product is CASSDSSRVVTEAFF. The rearrangement links TRBV25-1 to TRBJ1-1; no reliable D call. In germline, CDR1 is MGHDK, CDR2 SYGVNS. CDR3 length equals 15 residues.

The rearrangement joins TRBV12-3 or TRBV12-4 to TRBJ1-6; the D is unclear. This CDR3 is built from 13 residues. Trimming pared 3 bases from V and 7 bases from J, leaving 7 bases between. CDR3 loop: CASSFSANSPLHF. CDR3 nucleotide sequence: TGTGCCAGCAGTTTCTCTGCGAATTCACCCCTCCACTTT.

This clonotype was seen more than once but under ten times. The V call is TRBV3-1, the J call TRBJ2-3; maybe TRBD2 (6 bases). The CDR3 totals 16 residues. V lost 1 base to trimming and J lost 2 bases, with 13 bases between them. Germline V CDR1 and CDR2: LGHDT, YNNKEL (reference sequence). The DNA of the CDR3 is TGTGCCAGCAGCCAAGTGAGCGCGGGGTTCACAGATACGCAGTATTTT. It translates to CASSQVSAGFTDTQYF.

This clonotype was seen repeatedly, ten times or more. The chain uses TRBV4-3 and TRBJ2-7, with 10 bases matching TRBD2. V dropped 2 bases and J dropped 5; count of bases not matched to a gene: 9. Germline-derived CDR1 and CDR2 are LGHNA and YSLEER. CDR3 length equals 16 residues. Here the CDR3 reads CASSQSRSSGSNEQYF. The CDR3 DNA follows: TGCGCCAGCAGCCAATCGCGGTCTAGCGGGAGTAACGAGCAGTACTTC.

The V call is TRBV27, the J call TRBJ1-4, with D possibly TRBD1 on 5 matching bases. Trimming took off 10 bases at V and 8 bases at J, with 17 bases between the two ends. Germline assignment: CDR1 MNHEY and CDR2 SMNVEV (reference sequence). This CDR3 is built from 13 residues. CDR3 protein: CATGLANEEKLFF. For the CDR3, the DNA is TGTGCCACGGGACTGGCGAATGAGGAAAAACTGTTTTTT.

The rearrangement uses TRBV21-1 and TRBJ2-1; the DNA was not used to check the table's D call, TRBD1. TRBV21-1 is a pseudogene. CDR3 length: 16 residues. As DNA, the CDR3 is TGTGCCAGCAGGAGGGGGACAAAAAGCTCCTACAATGAGCAGTTCTTC. Its translation: CASRRGTKSSYNEQFF.

This clonotype showed up many times. V is TRBV27 and J is TRBJ2-5; 7 bases are shared with TRBD1. The CDR3 loop spans 13 amino acids. The J segment lost 5 bases and the V segment lost 2 bases, leaving 2 bases of the junction unmatched. Germline V gene data show CDR1 as MNHEY and CDR2 as SMNVEV (reference sequence). The CDR3, as DNA: TGTGCCAGCAGTTTAAGGGGACAGGAGACCCAGTACTTC. Its translation is CASSLRGQETQYF.

About this clonotype: An end of the junction differs from the germline gene, which may be a read error. The chain employs TRBV12-3 or TRBV12-4 and TRBJ1-4; unclear D gene. The CDR3 has 16 residues. The CDR3 loop is CASSLSDVATNEELFF. DNA for the CDR3: TGTGCCAGCAGTTTATCGGACGTTGCAACTAATGAAGAACTGTTTTTT.

The chain links TRBV24-1 to TRBJ2-4; D is perhaps TRBD1 (5 bases). The J call may be faulty, since TRBJ2-7 better matches the DNA end. The germline V gene has CDR1 KGHDR and CDR2 SFDVKD. The CDR3 covers 13 residues. CDR3 residues: CATSDNRHGEQYF. The CDR3, as DNA: TGTGCCACCAGTGATAACAGGCATGGCGAGCAGTACTTC.

The rearrangement uses TRBV5-1 and TRBJ2-1; D perhaps matches TRBD2 (6 bases). The V gene lost 0 bases and the J gene lost 2 bases, with 12 bases spanning the gap. Germline CDR1 reads SGHRS; CDR2 reads YFSETQ. This CDR3 is 16 amino acids long. In nucleotides, the CDR3 is TGCGCCAGCAGCTTGGAACCCCGGGGGACCTACAATGAGCAGTTCTTC. Translation gives CASSLEPRGTYNEQFF.